This T cell receptor beta chain was recovered during a study of cytomegalovirus exposure and HLA in healthy donors (dated by TCRdb to 2017 to 2019). For the study in its entirety: In an earlier analysis of under 600 of the donors, 250 to 350 Gb of sequence data and roughly 100 million unique TCR beta sequences from about 179 million T cells were reported. All discovery cohort repertoires had been generated using a single sequencing platform. In an earlier analysis of a few hundred of the donors, high-throughput TCR beta sequencing was used to judge whether each TCR beta V gene segment behaved as functional or pseudogenic. In addition to the first cohort of approximately 670 subjects, a separate validation cohort of 130 or so different subjects was used. Donor age, sex, ethnicity and CMV serostatus were collected together with the repertoire data. The T cell repertoires of several hundred subjects were profiled by immunosequencing and related to cytomegalovirus serostatus. The study aimed to test whether cataloging public T cell receptors could reveal signatures of past pathogen exposure. Both class I and class II loci were covered by HLA typing, at four-digit resolution. The later analysis used no new phenotypic data to find candidate immune exposures, relying instead on TCR beta sequences and their occurrence across donors. To predict cytomegalovirus infection status, the study combined high-throughput TCR immunosequencing, statistical association of individual TCRs with disease status, and machine learning. Approximately 310 gigabases of sequencing data and some 85 million unique TCR sequences were included in an early release covering several hundred HLA-typed donors. Typing coverage differed by locus: A, B, C, DRB1 and DQB1 were typed in about 629-640 donors, DQA1 in 522, DPA1 in some 610, and DPB1 in roughly 450. In a later analysis, previously published TCR beta repertoires from several hundred donors were re-analyzed and high-resolution HLA genotyping was added so that TCR occurrence patterns could be studied. Genome-wide SNP genotypes for about 65% of the 666 donors were used in a later genetic analysis, which treated that subset as a discovery cohort. Among around 400 genotyped donors of the cohort, an average of approximately 240,000 unique TCR beta nucleotide sequences was sequenced per donor, of which 15% to 20% were non-productive. Roughly 5 DR-DQ haplotypes were handled as single units for association and clustering because linkage in the cohort was strong. Among the 398 genotyped donors, about 83% belonged to the genetic ancestry cluster associated with self-reported Caucasian donors. Overall study results and their limits: According to the authors, the approach could potentially be generalized to other disease states and immunological phenotypes. A total of fewer than 200 TCR beta chains were listed by the study as associated with cytomegalovirus. Linkage disequilibrium might explain the correlated functional status among segregating V segments, but an unknown experimental factor could not be excluded. Most TCR sequences were seen in very few donors, while some public TCRs were found in many individuals. Some IMGT-functional V segments, including TRBV6-2 and TRBV6-3, could not be told apart with the 87-base-pair reads, so those segments were excluded. A cluster of highly shared sequence variants was judged likely to be a technical artifact of the sequencing pipeline. HLA typing was unavailable for some donors at each locus, so association tests used only the typed subset. In a later analysis, the rate of TCR association differed among HLA loci, with DRB1 alleles having the most associated TCRs and HLA-C alleles having the fewest. Broadly in line with IMGT annotations, most TCR beta V segments showed up in productive rearrangements about 87% or about 30% of the time in an earlier analysis of under 700 of the donors. Three of the identified cytomegalovirus-associated TCR beta chains were confirmed in vitro to be specific for cytomegalovirus antigens. According to a later genetic analysis, donors in an Asian-associated ancestry cluster had fewer N-insertions in productive TCRs than the approximately 700-donor mean. In both the original and validation cohorts, the classifier was reported to diagnose cytomegalovirus status with high specificity and sensitivity. Most CMV-associated TCR beta chains appeared to be HLA-restricted in a later analysis, and the HLA associations seemed to be driven largely by CMV exposure. CMV serostatus was the only immune exposure information available for the cohort. In a later analysis, several top co-occurrence clusters were reported to appear linked to parvovirus B19, influenza, CMV and Epstein-Barr virus. Over 15 rarely observed V segments, including chromosome 9 orphons, were excluded from the earlier analysis of several hundred of the donors because counts were too low. The cohort was sequenced for TCR beta chains only, and without alpha or paired-chain data the features that could be detected were limited. A later analysis associated about 17,000 TCR beta sequences with specific HLA alleles at a false discovery rate of 0.05. A further reported finding was that TCR beta sequences accurately predicted the HLA-A and HLA-B alleles for most subjects in the first cohort. A later analysis found that HLA-associated TCR beta chains were more clonally expanded and had lower generation probabilities than equally common non-associated chains. Sequencing depth was assumed to be roughly uniform across donors in the presence/absence analyses, though that assumption may not hold. A later genetic analysis associated a missense DCLRE1C variant with V-gene and J-gene trimming of TCR beta chains, and an independent cohort replicated the association. When HLA alleles, especially DR and DQ, strongly co-occurred, attributing TCR associations to individual alleles was difficult.

Library prep was done by the immunoSEQ multiplex PCR assay. For the multiplex PCR, a mixture combining 60 forward primers for TCR Vbeta segments and 13 reverse primers for TCR Jbeta segments was used. A multiplex PCR assay on genomic DNA amplified the CDR3 region of rearranged TCR beta genes. Amplified TCR beta libraries were sequenced as 87-base-pair reads on the Illumina HiSeq System. The source study handled its data this way. A later analysis tallied some 79 million unique TCR beta chains across the 650 to 750 repertoires, and approximately 9.9 million of those chains were shared by two or more donors. Raw reads were error-corrected and collapsed into unique sequences by a nearest-neighbor algorithm in which closely related sequences were merged to remove PCR and sequencing errors. To assign V, D and J gene segments, CDR3 sequences were aligned to IMGT reference sequences. Each retained sequence needed at least a six-nucleotide match to both a V gene segment and a J gene segment. Rearrangements were called productive when the CDR3 lacked stop codons and stayed in frame with V and J; all others were non-productive. Following IMGT convention, CDR3 was defined as the stretch from the second conserved V-encoded cysteine to the conserved J-encoded phenylalanine. The earlier analysis of more than 450 of the donors excluded sequences that lacked an unambiguous match to a single V gene segment. In an earlier analysis of 450 to 700 of the donors, V segments were called functional above 56.7% productive rearrangements and were called segregating when the between-donor standard deviation exceeded 5%. A statistical classification framework was built for diagnosing cytomegalovirus status from the catalog of TCR beta chain sequences. In a later analysis, V and J genes were assigned by comparing TCR nucleotide sequences against IMGT/GENE-DB human TR gene sequences. A later analysis assigned CDR3 sequences and most-parsimonious VDJ recombination scenarios with the TCRdist pipeline. In a later analysis, each TCR beta chain was defined by its CDR3 amino acid sequence together with its V-gene family, and reads without a unique V-gene family were excluded. A later analysis removed 592 highly shared, low-generation-probability nucleotide sequences to deal with suspected cross-contamination and a sequencing artifact. In a later analysis, a clonal expansion index was calculated for each public chain from normalized within-repertoire ranks of inferred template counts. A later analysis computed generation probabilities with a VDJ recombination model fitted to out-of-frame rearrangements, and checked the results against IGoR. In a later analysis, TCR-TCR, TCR-HLA and TCR-CMV co-occurrence was scored with hypergeometric tests, and a repertoire-size bias correction was applied to TCR pairs. False discovery rates were estimated in a later analysis by permuting HLA or CMV assignments 20 times. In a later analysis, co-occurring TCRs were grouped using DBSCAN, and TCRdist sequence similarity was added for clustering within HLA-allele-positive subsets. Repertoires with fewer than 30,000 or more than 120,000 public chains were left out of co-occurrence clustering, as were several repertoires with anomalous nucleotide sharing. The table comes from immuneACCESS by way of TCRdb, which keeps in-frame sequences with V and J called. Part of the clones is missing from these tables; in studies checked, under half for an unresolved V gene and the rest for unknown reasons. V and J calls plus clone size are reproduced from that table; the DNA served to infer D and trimming. For this sample there are around 97,000 clones; 73% appear just once. Roughly 4% of the sample is in the top ten clones.

In regard to this clone: The specificity of this receptor is unknown. No quality values exist for individual bases; no much larger clone is one base distant.

Trimming leaves V shorter by 7 bases and J shorter by 5 bases, with the junction holding 5 bases beyond the gene matches. For CDR1 and CDR2, the germline V gene lists SNHLY and FYNNEI. The CDR3 goes from the cysteine to the phenylalanine over 13 residues. Only the CDR3 DNA is retained, 39 bases long and in frame from the first base. The cohort comprised hundreds of healthy bone marrow donors. At the time of sampling, all cohort members were nominally healthy, though unrecorded immune exposures were likely present. The donor was CMV seronegative and belonged to the group of 350 or so seronegative cohort members. A peripheral blood sample was collected from each donor, and TCR beta sequencing was performed on peripheral blood mononuclear cells. Genomic DNA was extracted from the blood cell samples with the Qiagen DNeasy Blood Extraction Kit.

The sequence derives from a man aged 35 to 55 in good health and CMV-seronegative. Source material: PBMCs. The receptor chain draws on TRBV2 and TRBJ2-1; TRBD1 aligns with 7 central bases. The base sequence is TGTGCCAGCATGATCGACAGGGACAATGAGCAGTTCTTC. It codes for CASMIDRDNEQFF.